Listed below are T cell receptor beta chains from one sample, sequenced in a study of T cells in localized non-small cell lung cancer. The method was immunoSEQ multiplex PCR; TCRdb's version includes in-frame clones alone and lacks a portion of them. The sample has 50,000 to 75,000 clones, 70% to 90% seen once; the top ten hold around 20%. The sample in question was peripheral blood, obtained before any cancer treatment. The receptor set was obtained from a man aged 35-75 years with stage I squamous cell lung carcinoma. CDR3s include the opening cysteine and the closing phenylalanine or tryptophan. Each record gives: J gene, V gene, D gene, clone size, CDR3 DNA, CDR3 protein. The D gene is left open where the match is weak. Clone size appears in some rows only: once, few, many, or a class for an expanded clone.

TRBJ2-1 TRBV27 TRBD2 NA TGTGCCAGCAGTTTCCCAGTTAGCGGGAGGGTTTACAATGAGCAGTTCTTC CASSFPVSGRVYNEQFF
TRBJ2-7 TRBV19 NA NA TGTGCCAGTAGTATCGGAGGGATGTCCCCCTACGAGCAGTACTTC CASSIGGMSPYEQYF
TRBJ1-2 TRBV10-3 TRBD1 NA TGTGCCATCAGTGAGTCAGCGACAGGGCTATATGGCTACACCTTC CAISESATGLYGYTF
TRBJ1-3 TRBV2 TRBD1 once TGTGCCAGCAGTCCCCCAGGGACAGGCAGCATCTCTGGAAACACCATATATTTT CASSPPGTGSISGNTIYF
TRBJ2-1 TRBV5-4 NA few TGTGCCAGCAGCCCCGGGACTTCCTACAATGAGCAGTTCTTC CASSPGTSYNEQFF
TRBJ2-5 TRBV14 NA NA TGTGCCAGCAGCCAACGGTGGGGGTTGGAGACCCAGTACTTC CASSQRWGLETQYF
TRBJ2-1 TRBV11-2 NA NA TGTGCCAGCAGCTCCTGGGAGGGGACAGATTACAATGAGCAGTTCTTC CASSSWEGTDYNEQFF
TRBJ2-7 TRBV27 TRBD2 NA TGTGCCAGCAGTTTATCAGGGACTAGCGGGATTATCTACGAGCAGTACTTC CASSLSGTSGIIYEQYF
TRBJ2-7 TRBV7-2 NA NA TGTGCCAGCAGCTCGGCCCCCGGGACAACCTACGAGCAGTACTTC CASSSAPGTTYEQYF
TRBJ1-6 TRBV30 TRBD1 NA TGTGCCTGGAGTGTTCGACAGGGGCCCCTCCACTTT CAWSVRQGPLHF
TRBJ2-1 TRBV5-6 TRBD2 NA TGTGCCAGCAGCTTGGTCCCAGCGGGAGGACGGGATGAGCAGTTCTTC CASSLVPAGGRDEQFF
TRBJ2-7 TRBV27 TRBD2 NA TGTGCCAGCAGTGCTAGCGGGAGTAGGTACGAGCAGTACTTC CASSASGSRYEQYF
TRBJ2-7 TRBV7-9 TRBD2 NA TGTGCCAGCAGCCGAGGGACTAGCGAATCATCCTACGAGCAGTACTTC CASSRGTSESSYEQYF
TRBJ2-5 TRBV2 NA NA TGTGCCAGCAGTGTGAGTGAGACCCAGTACTTC CASSVSETQYF
TRBJ2-2 TRBV5-4 TRBD1 once TGTGCCAGCAGCCTAGGGACAGACTTTCCCGGGGAGCTGTTTTTT CASSLGTDFPGELFF
TRBJ1-4 TRBV19 NA NA TGTGCCAGTGAGCCGCGAAGGGTCAAAGGGGAAAAACTGTTTTTT CASEPRRVKGEKLFF
TRBJ2-2 TRBV9 NA once TGTGCCAGCAGCGTAGTGTCCGGGAACACCGGGGAGCTGTTTTTT CASSVVSGNTGELFF
TRBJ2-7 TRBV5-4 NA NA TGTGCCAGCAGCTTTGGCCTAGCTTTTACCGAGCAGTACTTC CASSFGLAFTEQYF
TRBJ2-3 TRBV5-1 NA NA TGCGCCAGCAGCGAAGGACAGCGGGGCACAGATACGCAGTATTTT CASSEGQRGTDTQYF
TRBJ2-7 TRBV19 TRBD2 NA TGTGCCAGTAAGTTGAGTACTACTAGCGGCGCCTACGAGCAGTACTTC CASKLSTTSGAYEQYF
TRBJ1-2 TRBV7-8 NA few TGTGCCAGCGGCGATTATGGGGGGCGCGTCTATGGCTACACCTTC CASGDYGGRVYGYTF
TRBJ2-1 TRBV28 NA NA TGTGCCAGCAGTTCCTCCATCCGCTACAATGAGCAGTTCTTC CASSSSIRYNEQFF
TRBJ2-4 TRBV5-6 NA NA TGTGCCAGCAGCTTGGACAGGCTAGCCAAAAACATTCAGTACTTC CASSLDRLAKNIQYF
TRBJ2-7 TRBV4-1 NA NA TGCGCCAGCAGCCAGAACAGGGACGCATCCTACGAGCAGTACTTC CASSQNRDASYEQYF
TRBJ2-3 TRBV9 NA NA TGTGCCAGCAGCGTAGTTATCACAAGGGGCACAGATACGCAGTATTTT CASSVVITRGTDTQYF
TRBJ2-1 TRBV2 TRBD2 NA TGTGCCAGTGCGGGAGCGGGAGGTCGCTACAATGAGCAGTTCTTC CASAGAGGRYNEQFF
TRBJ1-5 TRBV27 NA NA TGTGCCAGCAGTTATGGCTCGGGATGGCCCCAGCATTTT CASSYGSGWPQHF
TRBJ1-1 TRBV29-1 NA NA TGCAGCGGTGATGTGGGGGTGGGTGAAGCTTTCTTT CSGDVGVGEAFF
TRBJ2-3 TRBV5-6 TRBD2 once TGTGCCAGCAGCGTCCCGATGGCGGGAGCTTCAGATACGCAGTATTTT CASSVPMAGASDTQYF
TRBJ2-5 TRBV11-3 NA NA TGTGCCAGCAGCGCAGGACTGTGGGAGACCCAGTACTTC CASSAGLWETQYF
TRBJ1-1 TRBV18 TRBD1 NA TGTGCCAGCTCACCACCGGTTAGTCAGGGGGTCACTGAAGCTTTCTTT CASSPPVSQGVTEAFF
TRBJ1-4 TRBV18 NA NA TGTGCCAGCTCACCATCCCAGGGATCTCATGAAAAACTGTTTTTT CASSPSQGSHEKLFF
TRBJ2-3 TRBV30 TRBD2 once TGTGCCTGGAGCACTAGCGGGTGGGCGACAGATACGCAGTATTTT CAWSTSGWATDTQYF
TRBJ1-2 TRBV6-5 TRBD1 NA TGTGCCAGCAGTTACTTGGGACAGGGAGTGGACTATGGCTACACCTTC CASSYLGQGVDYGYTF
TRBJ2-1 TRBV11-3 NA NA TGTGCCAGCAGCTTAGGGGGGCTCTCAAGCGCCTACAATGAGCAGTTCTTC CASSLGGLSSAYNEQFF
TRBJ1-4 TRBV5-6 TRBD1 once TGTGCCAGCAGCTCGCCCGGACAGGCTTTTAATGAAAAACTGTTTTTT CASSSPGQAFNEKLFF
TRBJ2-2 TRBV4-2 NA NA TGTGCCAGCAGCCAAGCTACTGGGGGCGGGGAGCTGTTTTTT CASSQATGGGELFF
TRBJ2-1 TRBV18 TRBD2 NA TGTGCCAGCTCACCCGGGACTAGGTACAATGAGCAGTTCTTC CASSPGTRYNEQFF
TRBJ1-2 TRBV28 NA NA TGTGCCAGCAGTTTAAGTCAGATTAACTATGGCTACACCTTC CASSLSQINYGYTF
TRBJ1-5 TRBV28 NA NA TGTGCCAGCAGTTTTAATCAGCCCCAGCATTTT CASSFNQPQHF
TRBJ1-3 TRBV28 TRBD1 NA TGTGCCAGCAGAACGGGCTCTACAGGGGGCGGATGGAACACCATATATTTT CASRTGSTGGGWNTIYF
TRBJ2-2 TRBV7-3 NA once TGTGCCAGCAGCTCGGGGGAGAGGTATACCGGGGAGCTGTTTTTT CASSSGERYTGELFF
TRBJ2-1 TRBV5-8 NA NA TGTGCCAGCAGCTTGTTCAGGGGCGGCCTCTACAATGAGCAGTTCTTC CASSLFRGGLYNEQFF
TRBJ2-5 TRBV6-5 NA NA TGTGCCAGCAGTTACGGGGGTCGGGAGACCCAGTACTTC CASSYGGRETQYF
TRBJ2-3 TRBV6-1 TRBD2 NA TGTGCCAGCAGTGACAGGGGACTAGCGGGAGTAGATACGCAGTATTTT CASSDRGLAGVDTQYF
TRBJ1-1 TRBV7-3 NA NA TGTGCCAGCAGCTTTTTCGTCACTGAAGCTTTCTTT CASSFFVTEAFF
TRBJ2-2 TRBV30 NA NA TGTGCCTGGAGTCGCCTTACAGGGTGGGGAACCGGGGAGCTGTTTTTT CAWSRLTGWGTGELFF
TRBJ1-2 TRBV7-2 NA NA TGTGCCAGCAGCTTGGGTTACCCCTATGGCTACACCTTC CASSLGYPYGYTF
TRBJ1-5 TRBV5-4 NA NA TGTGCCAGCAGCTCAATGGGAGGCCAGCCCCAGCATTTT CASSSMGGQPQHF
TRBJ2-2 TRBV7-9 NA medium-sized TGTGCCAGCAGCCGAACTAGGGACACCGGGGAGCTGTTTTTT CASSRTRDTGELFF
TRBJ2-5 TRBV5-1 NA NA TGCGCCAGCAGCGGACGGGAAGGATCGACCCAGTACTTC CASSGREGSTQYF
TRBJ2-7 TRBV6-5 TRBD2 NA TGTGCCAGCAAGTCTAGCGGGAATGAGCAGTACTTC CASKSSGNEQYF
TRBJ2-7 TRBV11-1 NA once TGTGCCAGCAGCCCCACTGGGGGCGCCGGCCACGAGCAGTACTTC CASSPTGGAGHEQYF
TRBJ2-7 TRBV30 NA NA TGTGCCTGGAGGGCAGGGAGCTCCTACGAGCAGTACTTC CAWRAGSSYEQYF